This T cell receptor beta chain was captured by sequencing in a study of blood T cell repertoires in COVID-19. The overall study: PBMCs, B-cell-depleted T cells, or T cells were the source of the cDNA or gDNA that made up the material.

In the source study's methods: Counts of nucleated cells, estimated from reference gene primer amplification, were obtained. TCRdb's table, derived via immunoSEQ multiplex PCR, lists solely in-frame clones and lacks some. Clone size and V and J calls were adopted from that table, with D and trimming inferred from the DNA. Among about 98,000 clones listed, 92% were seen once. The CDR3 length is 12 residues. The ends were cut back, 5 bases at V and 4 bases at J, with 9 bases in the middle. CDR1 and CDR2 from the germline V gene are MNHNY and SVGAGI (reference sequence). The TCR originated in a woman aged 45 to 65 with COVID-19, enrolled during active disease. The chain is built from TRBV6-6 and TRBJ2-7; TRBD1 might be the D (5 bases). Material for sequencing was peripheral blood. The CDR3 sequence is CASSPREYEQYF. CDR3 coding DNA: TGTGCCAGCAGTCCCAGGGAATACGAGCAGTACTTC.